These T cell receptor beta chains were read from a single sample in a study of T cells in localized non-small cell lung cancer. Some clones are missing from TCRdb's copy, which holds only in-frame ones; the method was immunoSEQ multiplex PCR. The table records about 1,600 clones, 25% of them present only once. This specimen was normal lung tissue next to the tumor, taken before any cancer treatment. These receptors all stem from a male donor aged 60 or over with stage II lung adenocarcinoma. CDR3s include the opening cysteine and the closing phenylalanine or tryptophan. A D gene is named only where the DNA matches it firmly. Clone size is given for some rows only: seen once, a few or many times, or a class if the clone is expanded.

v_gene: TRBV5-1
d_gene: -
abundance: -
j_gene: TRBJ2-1
CDR3aa: CASSFEGSPYNEQFF
CDR3nt: TGCGCCAGCAGCTTTGAGGGGAGCCCCTACAATGAGCAGTTCTTC

v_gene: TRBV5-1
d_gene: -
abundance: -
j_gene: TRBJ1-1
CDR3aa: CASSLAGEATEAFF
CDR3nt: TGCGCCAGCAGCCTTGCAGGGGAGGCGACTGAAGCTTTCTTT

v_gene: TRBV6-8
d_gene: TRBD2
abundance: -
j_gene: TRBJ2-3
CDR3aa: CASSYSSGGAAYTQYF
CDR3nt: TGTGCCAGCAGTTACTCTAGCGGGGGGGCCGCGTATACGCAGTATTTT

v_gene: TRBV10-2
d_gene: -
abundance: few
j_gene: TRBJ2-3
CDR3aa: CASSEAGTDTQYF
CDR3nt: TGCGCCAGCAGTGAGGCGGGCACAGATACGCAGTATTTT

v_gene: TRBV11-3
d_gene: TRBD1
abundance: large
j_gene: TRBJ1-5
CDR3aa: CASSLLQGSNQPQHF
CDR3nt: TGTGCCAGCAGCCTACTACAGGGGAGCAATCAGCCCCAGCATTTT

v_gene: TRBV11-3
d_gene: TRBD2
abundance: once
j_gene: TRBJ2-3
CDR3aa: CASSLDRAGGADTQYF
CDR3nt: TGTGCCAGCAGCTTAGATCGGGCGGGGGGTGCAGATACGCAGTATTTT

v_gene: TRBV30
d_gene: -
abundance: medium-sized
j_gene: TRBJ2-7
CDR3aa: CAWSVPGLRVREQYF
CDR3nt: TGTGCCTGGAGTGTTCCAGGACTTCGAGTACGCGAGCAGTACTTC

v_gene: TRBV23-1
d_gene: -
abundance: -
j_gene: TRBJ2-3
CDR3aa: CASSTRDSTDTQYF
CDR3nt: TGCGCCAGCAGTACCCGGGACAGCACAGATACGCAGTATTTT

v_gene: TRBV6-8
d_gene: TRBD2
abundance: medium-sized
j_gene: TRBJ2-3
CDR3aa: CASSFSRPGGGADTQYF
CDR3nt: TGTGCCAGCAGTTTCTCCCGCCCTGGCGGGGGGGCAGATACGCAGTATTTT

v_gene: TRBV19
d_gene: -
abundance: few
j_gene: TRBJ1-1
CDR3aa: CASSITGDTEAFF
CDR3nt: TGTGCCAGTAGTATCACTGGGGACACTGAAGCTTTCTTT

v_gene: TRBV11-3
d_gene: TRBD2
abundance: -
j_gene: TRBJ2-6
CDR3aa: CASSLLAGFSGANVLTF
CDR3nt: TGTGCCAGCAGCTTACTAGCGGGGTTCTCTGGGGCCAACGTCCTGACTTTC

v_gene: TRBV9
d_gene: TRBD2
abundance: -
j_gene: TRBJ2-3
CDR3aa: CASSVAGQRGADTQYF
CDR3nt: TGTGCCAGCAGCGTAGCGGGCCAGCGGGGGGCAGATACGCAGTATTTT

v_gene: TRBV9
d_gene: TRBD2
abundance: -
j_gene: TRBJ2-3
CDR3aa: CASSVGGGYTDTQYF
CDR3nt: TGTGCCAGCAGCGTAGGCGGGGGTTACACAGATACGCAGTATTTT

v_gene: TRBV7-6
d_gene: -
abundance: few
j_gene: TRBJ2-2
CDR3aa: CASSLFGTSNTGELFF
CDR3nt: TGTGCCAGCAGCTTATTCGGGACTTCGAACACCGGGGAGCTGTTTTTT

v_gene: TRBV10-2
d_gene: -
abundance: -
j_gene: TRBJ1-3
CDR3aa: CASSVSGPGNTIYF
CDR3nt: TGCGCCAGCAGTGTCAGTGGTCCTGGAAACACCATATATTTT

v_gene: TRBV4-1
d_gene: TRBD2
abundance: few
j_gene: TRBJ2-5
CDR3aa: CASSQVTSGTPFQETQYF
CDR3nt: TGCGCCAGCAGCCAAGTAACTAGCGGGACACCGTTTCAAGAGACCCAGTACTTC